This T cell receptor (beta chain) derives from a study of cytomegalovirus exposure and HLA in healthy donors. Study-wide background: Counted in an early data release were about 86 million unique TCRs from HLA-typed donors.

PCR primers comprised 60 Vbeta and 13 Jbeta primers. Clones were read by immunoSEQ multiplex PCR, and TCRdb kept only the in-frame ones, dropping some. The data hold roughly 150,000 clones, with 70% to 85% observed a single time. Remarks on this clone: Its antigen is still unknown.

Study findings and constraints: As a later analysis showed, several of the most significant clusters appeared to be linked to common viral pathogens.

Sequenced material: PBMCs. The TCR was taken from a male donor in good health and CMV-seronegative.

CDR3 amino acids: CASNPTSGTYNEQFF. CDR3 coding DNA: TGTGCCAGTAACCCGACTAGCGGGACTTACAATGAGCAGTTCTTC. The chain joins TRBV19 to TRBJ2-1; 11 bases map to TRBD2. The germline CDR1 and CDR2 sequences are LNHDA and SQIVND (reference sequence). CDR3 size: 15 residues. J lost 4 bases, V lost 7 bases, and 6 bases had no gene match.